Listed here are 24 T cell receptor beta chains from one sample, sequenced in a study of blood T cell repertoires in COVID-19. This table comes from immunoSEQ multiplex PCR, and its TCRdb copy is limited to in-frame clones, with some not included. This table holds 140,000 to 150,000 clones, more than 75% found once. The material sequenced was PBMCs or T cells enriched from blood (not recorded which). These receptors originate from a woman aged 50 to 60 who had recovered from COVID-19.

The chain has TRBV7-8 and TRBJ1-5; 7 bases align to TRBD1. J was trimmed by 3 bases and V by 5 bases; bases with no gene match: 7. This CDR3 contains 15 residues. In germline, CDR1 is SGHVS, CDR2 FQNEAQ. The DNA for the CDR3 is TGTGCCAGCAGCCTAAGGACAGGCGACAATCAGCCCCAGCATTTT. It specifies CASSLRTGDNQPQHF. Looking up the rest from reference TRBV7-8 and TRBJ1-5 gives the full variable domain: GAGVSQSPRYKVAKRGQDVALRCDPISGHVSLFWYQQALGQGPEFLTYFQNEAQLDKSGLPSDRFFAERPEGSVSTLKIQRTQQEDSAVYLCASSLRTGDNQPQHFGDGTRLSIL.

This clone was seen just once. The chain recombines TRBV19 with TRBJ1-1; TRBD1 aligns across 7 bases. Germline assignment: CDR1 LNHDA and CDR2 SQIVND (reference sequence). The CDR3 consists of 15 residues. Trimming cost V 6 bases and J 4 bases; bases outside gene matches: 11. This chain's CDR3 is CASSLGQASSTEAFF. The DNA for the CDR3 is TGTGCCAGTAGCCTTGGACAGGCGAGTAGCACTGAAGCTTTCTTT.

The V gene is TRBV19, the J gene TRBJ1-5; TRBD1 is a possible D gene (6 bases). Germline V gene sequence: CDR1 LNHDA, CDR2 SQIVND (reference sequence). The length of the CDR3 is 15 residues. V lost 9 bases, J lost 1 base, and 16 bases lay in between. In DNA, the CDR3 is TGTGCCAGCTCCGGGGGGGCTGACAGCAATCAGCCCCAGCATTTT. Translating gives CASSGGADSNQPQHF.

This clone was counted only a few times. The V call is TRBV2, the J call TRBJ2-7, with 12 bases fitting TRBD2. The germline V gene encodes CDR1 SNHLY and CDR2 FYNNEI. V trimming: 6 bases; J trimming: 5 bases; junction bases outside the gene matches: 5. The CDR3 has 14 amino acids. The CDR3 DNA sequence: TGTGCCAGCAGATCTAGCGGGGGGGATCACGAGCAGTACGTC. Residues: CASRSSGGDHEQYV.

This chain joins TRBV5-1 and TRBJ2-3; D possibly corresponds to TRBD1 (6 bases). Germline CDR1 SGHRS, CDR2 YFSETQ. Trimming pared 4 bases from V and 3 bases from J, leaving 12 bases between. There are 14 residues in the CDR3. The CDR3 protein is CASSTNRETDTQYF. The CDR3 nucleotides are TGCGCCAGCAGCACGAACAGGGAAACAGATACGCAGTATTTT.

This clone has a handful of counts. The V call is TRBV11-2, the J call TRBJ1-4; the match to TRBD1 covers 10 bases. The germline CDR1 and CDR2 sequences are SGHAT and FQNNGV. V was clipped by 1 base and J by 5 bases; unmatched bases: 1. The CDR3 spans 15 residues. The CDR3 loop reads CASSLVGQGNEKLFF. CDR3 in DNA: TGTGCCAGCAGCTTAGTGGGACAGGGGAATGAAAAACTGTTTTTT.

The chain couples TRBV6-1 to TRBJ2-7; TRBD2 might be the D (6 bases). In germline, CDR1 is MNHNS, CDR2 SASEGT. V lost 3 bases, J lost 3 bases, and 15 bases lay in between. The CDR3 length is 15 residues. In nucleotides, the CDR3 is TGTGCCAGCAGTGATCAGGTTGTGGGGGGCTACGAGCAGTACGTC. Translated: CASSDQVVGGYEQYV.

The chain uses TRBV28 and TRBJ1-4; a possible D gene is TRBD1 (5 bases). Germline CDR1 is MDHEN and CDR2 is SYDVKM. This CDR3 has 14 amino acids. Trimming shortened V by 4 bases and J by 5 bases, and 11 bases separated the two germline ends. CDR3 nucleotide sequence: TGTGCCAGCAGTTACGGACAACCAAATGAAAAACTGTTTTTT. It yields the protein CASSYGQPNEKLFF.

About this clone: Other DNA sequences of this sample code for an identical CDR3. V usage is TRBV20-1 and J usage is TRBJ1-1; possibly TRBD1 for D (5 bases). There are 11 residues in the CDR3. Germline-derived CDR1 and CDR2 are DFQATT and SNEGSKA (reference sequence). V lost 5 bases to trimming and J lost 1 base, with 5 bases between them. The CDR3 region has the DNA TGCAGTGCTCAGGGGAACACTGAAGCTTTCTTT. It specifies CSAQGNTEAFF.

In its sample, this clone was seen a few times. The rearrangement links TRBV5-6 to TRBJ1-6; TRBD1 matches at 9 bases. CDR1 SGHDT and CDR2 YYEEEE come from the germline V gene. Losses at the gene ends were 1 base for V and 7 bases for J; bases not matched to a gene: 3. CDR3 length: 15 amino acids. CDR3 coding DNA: TGTGCCAGCAGCTTGTTTGGACAGGGGAATTCACCCCTCCACTTT. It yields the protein CASSLFGQGNSPLHF.

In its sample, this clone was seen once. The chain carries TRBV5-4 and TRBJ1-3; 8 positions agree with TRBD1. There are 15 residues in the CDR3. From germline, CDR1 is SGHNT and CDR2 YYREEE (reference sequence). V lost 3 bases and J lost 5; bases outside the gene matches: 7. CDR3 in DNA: TGTGCCAGCAGCTGGAAACGACAGGGGCGAAACACCATATATTTT. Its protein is CASSWKRQGRNTIYF.

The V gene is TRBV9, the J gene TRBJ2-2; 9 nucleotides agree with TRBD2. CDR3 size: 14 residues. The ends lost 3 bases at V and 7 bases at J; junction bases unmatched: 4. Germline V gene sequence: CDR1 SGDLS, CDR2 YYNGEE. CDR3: CASSALAGRGELFF. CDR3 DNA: TGTGCCAGCAGCGCCCTAGCGGGGCGCGGGGAGCTGTTTTTT.

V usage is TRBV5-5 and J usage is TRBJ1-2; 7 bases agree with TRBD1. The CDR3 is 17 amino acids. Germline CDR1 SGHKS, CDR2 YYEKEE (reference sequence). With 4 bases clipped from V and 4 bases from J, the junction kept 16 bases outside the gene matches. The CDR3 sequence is CASSLHDREATSYGYTF. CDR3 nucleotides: TGTGCCAGCAGCCTCCACGACAGGGAAGCAACTAGCTATGGCTACACCTTC.

The CDR3 coding sequence is TGTGCCAGCAGTTTAGGCGGGGACTATGGCTACACCTTC. It encodes CASSLGGDYGYTF. This sequence joins TRBV28 and TRBJ1-2, with D uncertain. Germline V gene sequence: CDR1 MDHEN, CDR2 SYDVKM. The CDR3 has 13 amino acids. V was clipped by 2 bases and J by 3 bases, with 7 bases between them.

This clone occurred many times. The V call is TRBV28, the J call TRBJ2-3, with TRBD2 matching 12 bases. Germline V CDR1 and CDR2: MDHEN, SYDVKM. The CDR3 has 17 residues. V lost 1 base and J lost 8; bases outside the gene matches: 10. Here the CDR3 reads CASSLFDLAGGPGTQYF. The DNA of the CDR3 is TGTGCCAGCAGTTTATTTGACCTAGCGGGGGGGCCCGGTACGCAGTATTTT.

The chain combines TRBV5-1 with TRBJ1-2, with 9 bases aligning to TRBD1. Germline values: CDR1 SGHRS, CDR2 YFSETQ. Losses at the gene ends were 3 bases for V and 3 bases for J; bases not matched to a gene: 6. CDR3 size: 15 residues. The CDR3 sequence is CASSSTGGNHYGYTF. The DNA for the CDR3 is TGCGCCAGCAGCTCCACAGGGGGCAATCACTATGGCTACACCTTC.

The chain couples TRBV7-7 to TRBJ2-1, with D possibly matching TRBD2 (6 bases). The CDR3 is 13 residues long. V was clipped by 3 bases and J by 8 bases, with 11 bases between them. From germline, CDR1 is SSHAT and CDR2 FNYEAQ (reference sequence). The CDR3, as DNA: TGTGCCAGCAGCTTTCAGGGAGGCGATGAGCAGTTCTTC. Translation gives CASSFQGGDEQFF.

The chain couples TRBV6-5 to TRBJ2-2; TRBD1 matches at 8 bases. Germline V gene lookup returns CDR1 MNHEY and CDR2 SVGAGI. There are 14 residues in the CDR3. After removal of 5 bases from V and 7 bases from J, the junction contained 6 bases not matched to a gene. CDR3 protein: CASSRDRINGELFF. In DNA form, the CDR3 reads TGTGCCAGCAGTCGGGACAGGATAAACGGGGAGCTGTTTTTT.

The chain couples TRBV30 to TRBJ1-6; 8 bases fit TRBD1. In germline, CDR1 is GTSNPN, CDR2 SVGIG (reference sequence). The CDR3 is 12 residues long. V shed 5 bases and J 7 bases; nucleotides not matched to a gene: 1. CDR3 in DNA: TGTGCCTGGGACAGGGGCAATTCACCCCTCCACTTT. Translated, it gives CAWDRGNSPLHF. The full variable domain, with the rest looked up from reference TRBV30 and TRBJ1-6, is SQTIHQWPATLVQPVGSPLSLECTVEGTSNPNLYWYRQAAGRGLQLLFYSVGIGQISSEVPQNLSASRPQDRQFILSSKKLLLSDSGFYLCAWDRGNSPLHFGNGTRLTVT.

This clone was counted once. The CDR3 here is CASSQSLAGASRETQYF. In nucleotides, the CDR3 is TGTGCCAGCAGCCAATCCCTAGCGGGGGCCAGCAGGGAGACCCAGTACTTC. The rearrangement links TRBV3-1 (or the pseudogene TRBV3-2) to TRBJ2-5; 10 bases map to TRBD2. The CDR3 runs to 17 residues. CDR1 and CDR2 (germline): LGHDT, YNNKEL (reference sequence). Trimming at V came to 2 bases and at J to 5 bases, leaving 11 bases not matched to a gene.

The CDR3 spells CASSPDRGKSYEQYV. The CDR3 DNA is TGTGCCAGCTCACCGGACAGGGGGAAATCCTACGAGCAGTACGTC. The V call is TRBV18, the J call TRBJ2-7; 10 bases are shared with TRBD1. Germline loops: CDR1 KGHSH, CDR2 LQKENI. The CDR3 is 15 residues long. V was pared by 3 bases and J by 1 base, with 3 bases of the junction left unmatched.

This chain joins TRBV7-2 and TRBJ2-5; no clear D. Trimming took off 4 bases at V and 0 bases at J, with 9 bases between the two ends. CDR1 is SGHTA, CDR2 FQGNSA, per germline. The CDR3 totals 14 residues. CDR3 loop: CASSSSRYQETQYF. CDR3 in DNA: TGTGCCAGCAGCTCCTCTCGGTACCAAGAGACCCAGTACTTC.

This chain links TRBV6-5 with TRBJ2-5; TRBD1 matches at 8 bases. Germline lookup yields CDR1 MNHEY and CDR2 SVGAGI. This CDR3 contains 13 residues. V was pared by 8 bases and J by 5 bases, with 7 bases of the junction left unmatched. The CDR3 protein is CASLDREQETQYF. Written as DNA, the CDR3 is TGTGCCAGCCTGGACAGGGAGCAGGAGACCCAGTACTTC.

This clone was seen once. The CDR3: CASSSGAGTEILYEQYF. The CDR3 nucleotides read TGTGCCAGCAGCTCCGGGGCCGGGACAGAGATTCTTTACGAGCAGTACTTC. The chain employs TRBV28 and TRBJ2-7, with 7 bases matching TRBD1. The germline V gene encodes CDR1 MDHEN and CDR2 SYDVKM. The CDR3 loop spans 17 amino acids. The ends lost 6 bases at V and 4 bases at J; junction bases unmatched: 18.